A single T cell receptor beta chain is shown here with its context. Its antigen remains unidentified. The TCR library protocol attached unique molecular identifiers to the individual cDNA molecules. From the 5' RACE reads, TCRdb called clonotypes with MiXCR, one entry per CDR3 protein. The sample consists of approximately 71,000 distinct CDR3 sequences, roughly an eighth of them appearing once. The entry originates in a study of early T cells in non-severe SARS-CoV-2 infection. As for the study in general: Sequenced bulk RNA came from whole blood that was unsorted, and chains were unpaired. Study findings and constraints: Matches to VDJdb favored anti-spike CD8 responses and missed private and CD4 specificities.

Looked up from germline, CDR1 is SQVTM and CDR2 is ANQGSEA. Between the trimmed V and J ends, which lost 5 bases and 5 bases, there was a span of 7 bases. This CDR3 region has 11 residues. This receptor was taken from an adult who was a healthcare worker with PCR-confirmed SARS-CoV-2 infection or an uninfected control (not recorded which). Sequences were obtained from whole blood. The chain carries TRBV29-1 and TRBJ2-1; D remains unclear. The CDR3 nucleotides read TGCAGCGTTCGCCAGAACAATGAGCAGTTCTTC. This translates into CSVRQNNEQFF.